The clone carrying this TCR beta chain was recorded a few times. The CDR3 sequence is 12 residues long. Trimming took 5 bases from V and 3 from J, leaving 8 bases between them. Germline V lookup: CDR1 SGHVS, CDR2 FQNEAQ. The method was immunoSEQ multiplex PCR; TCRdb's version includes in-frame clones alone and lacks a portion of them. The sample has about 2.1 million clones, 93% seen once. Terminally differentiated effector memory CD45RA+ cells were left out of the naive CD8 fraction, which was CD45RO-negative and positively selected for CCR7. The sample originates from a study of shared clonotypes between healthy human individuals.

The gene calls are TRBV7-8 and TRBJ2-7, with a tentative D call TRBD2 (5 bases). Sample: naive CD8+ T cells from PBMCs. The receptor's source is a man between 18 and 35 years old in good health. Some clones in this sample may be carry-over from other donors' samples. CDR3 DNA sequence: TGTGCCAGCAGCCCGGGATTCTACGAGCAGTACTTC. This sequence encodes CASSPGFYEQYF.